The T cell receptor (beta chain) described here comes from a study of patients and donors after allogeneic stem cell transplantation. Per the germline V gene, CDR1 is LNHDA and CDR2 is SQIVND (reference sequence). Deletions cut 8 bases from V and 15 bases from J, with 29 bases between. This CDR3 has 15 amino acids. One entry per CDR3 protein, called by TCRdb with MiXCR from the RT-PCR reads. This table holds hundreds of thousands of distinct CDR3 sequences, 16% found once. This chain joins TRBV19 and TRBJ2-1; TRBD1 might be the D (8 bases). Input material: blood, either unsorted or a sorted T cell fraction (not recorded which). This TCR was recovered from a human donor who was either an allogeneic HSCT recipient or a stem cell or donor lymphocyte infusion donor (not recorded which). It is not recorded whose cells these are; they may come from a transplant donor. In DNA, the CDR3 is TGTGCCAGTCAAAGGAGACAGGGGTGGAGCGGGAAAGCGTTCTTC. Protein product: CASQRRQGWSGKAFF.